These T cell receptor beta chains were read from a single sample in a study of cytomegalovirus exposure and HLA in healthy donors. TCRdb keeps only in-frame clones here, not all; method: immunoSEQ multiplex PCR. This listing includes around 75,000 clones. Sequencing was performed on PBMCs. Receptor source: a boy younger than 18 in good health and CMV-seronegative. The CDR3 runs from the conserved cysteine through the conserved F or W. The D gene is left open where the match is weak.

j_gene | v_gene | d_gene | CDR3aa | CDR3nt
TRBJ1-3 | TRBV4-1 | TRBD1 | CASSHYSGTGRLVGNTIYF | TGCGCCAGCAGCCATTACTCCGGGACAGGGAGGCTAGTTGGAAACACCATATATTTT
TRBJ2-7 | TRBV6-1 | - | CASSEVAEQYF | TGTGCCAGCAGTGAAGTGGCCGAGCAGTACTTC
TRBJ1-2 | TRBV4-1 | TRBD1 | CASSQIAEGAYGYTF | TGCGCCAGCAGCCAAATTGCCGAGGGGGCCTATGGCTACACCTTC
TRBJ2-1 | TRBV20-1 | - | CSAPWAGEQFF | TGCAGTGCTCCTTGGGCAGGGGAGCAGTTCTTC
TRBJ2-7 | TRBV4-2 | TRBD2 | CASSQVGRLAGGPEQYF | TGTGCCAGCAGCCAAGTGGGGCGTCTAGCGGGAGGCCCCGAGCAGTACTTC
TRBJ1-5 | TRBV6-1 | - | CASSENRASNQPQHF | TGTGCCAGCAGTGAAAACAGGGCTAGCAATCAGCCCCAGCATTTT
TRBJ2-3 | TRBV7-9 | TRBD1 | CASSLEGQGSDTQYF | TGTGCCAGCAGCTTAGAGGGACAGGGATCAGATACGCAGTATTTT
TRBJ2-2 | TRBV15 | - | CATSSGSGELFF | TGTGCCACCAGCAGCGGGAGCGGGGAGCTGTTTTTT
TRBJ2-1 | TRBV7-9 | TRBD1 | CASSGQGHNEQFF | TGTGCCAGCAGCGGACAGGGCCACAATGAGCAGTTCTTC
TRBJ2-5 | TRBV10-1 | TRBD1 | CASSDGTAKETQYF | TGCGCCAGCAGTGATGGGACAGCCAAAGAGACCCAGTACTTC
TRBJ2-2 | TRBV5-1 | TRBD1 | CASSGSQGANTGELFF | TGCGCCAGCAGCGGCAGTCAGGGGGCGAACACCGGGGAGCTGTTTTTT
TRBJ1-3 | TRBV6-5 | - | CASSYRRVAGNTIYF | TGTGCCAGCAGTTACCGCAGGGTTGCCGGAAACACCATATATTTT
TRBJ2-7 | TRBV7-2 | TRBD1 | CASSHRTGAPYEQYF | TGTGCCAGCAGCCACAGGACAGGGGCCCCCTACGAGCAGTACTTC
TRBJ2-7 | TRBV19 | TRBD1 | CASSTGTGAYEQYF | TGTGCCAGTAGCACCGGGACAGGGGCGTACGAGCAGTACTTC
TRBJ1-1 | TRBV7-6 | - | CASSLDGAAGAEAFF | TGTGCCAGCAGCTTAGATGGAGCGGCAGGGGCTGAAGCTTTCTTT
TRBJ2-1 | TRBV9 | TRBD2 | CASSVAPSGEYNEQFF | TGTGCCAGCAGCGTAGCCCCTAGCGGGGAGTACAATGAGCAGTTCTTC
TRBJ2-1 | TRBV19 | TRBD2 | CASSKVAGVISYNEQFF | TGTGCCAGTAGTAAGGTAGCGGGAGTAATCTCCTACAATGAGCAGTTCTTC
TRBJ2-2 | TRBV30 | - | CALGEPGELFF | TGTGCGCTCGGGGAGCCGGGGGAGCTGTTTTTT
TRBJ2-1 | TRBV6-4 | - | CASSSDNWGGNEQFF | TGTGCCAGCAGCTCCGATAACTGGGGAGGCAATGAGCAGTTCTTC
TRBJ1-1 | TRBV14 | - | CASSDQGGEAFF | TGTGCCAGCAGCGACCAGGGCGGTGAAGCTTTCTTT
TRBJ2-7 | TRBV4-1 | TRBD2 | CASSPGLAGDYEQYF | TGCGCCAGCAGCCCTGGACTAGCGGGAGACTACGAGCAGTACTTC
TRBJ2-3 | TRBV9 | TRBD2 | CASSVRTSEDTQYF | TGTGCCAGCAGCGTAAGGACTAGCGAAGATACGCAGTATTTT
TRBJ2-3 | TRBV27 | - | CASSFGRGWPDTQYF | TGTGCCAGCAGTTTCGGCAGGGGCTGGCCAGATACGCAGTATTTT
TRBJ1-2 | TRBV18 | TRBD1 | CASSPTGTGSGYTF | TGTGCCAGCTCACCGACAGGGACAGGGAGCGGCTACACCTTC
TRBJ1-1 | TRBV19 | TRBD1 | CASSILDRGPEAFF | TGTGCCAGTAGTATTCTCGACAGGGGCCCTGAAGCTTTCTTT
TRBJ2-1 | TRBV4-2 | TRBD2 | CASSQDLEAGGSDNEQFF | TGTGCCAGCAGCCAAGATCTCGAGGCGGGAGGCTCCGACAATGAGCAGTTCTTC
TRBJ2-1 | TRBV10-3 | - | CAISSQGNNEQFF | TGTGCCATCAGTAGTCAGGGGAACAATGAGCAGTTCTTC
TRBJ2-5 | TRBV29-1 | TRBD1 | CSVDTGGPDSQYF | TGCAGCGTCGATACAGGGGGCCCCGATTCCCAGTACTTC
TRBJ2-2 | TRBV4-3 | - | CASSQGQGGGTGELFF | TGCGCCAGCAGCCAAGGGCAAGGAGGCGGCACCGGGGAGCTGTTTTTT
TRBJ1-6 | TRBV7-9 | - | CASGPPGFASPLHF | TGTGCCAGCGGCCCCCCGGGGTTCGCCTCACCCCTCCACTTT
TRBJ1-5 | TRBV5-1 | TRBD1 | CASSLAGQEGQPQHF | TGCGCCAGCAGCTTGGCCGGACAGGAGGGACAGCCCCAGCATTTT
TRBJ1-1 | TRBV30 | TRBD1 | CAWTRGPMRNTEAFF | TGTGCCTGGACCAGGGGGCCCATGAGGAACACTGAAGCTTTCTTT
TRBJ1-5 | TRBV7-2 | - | CASSFSSNQPQHF | TGTGCCAGCAGCTTTAGCAGCAATCAGCCCCAGCATTTT
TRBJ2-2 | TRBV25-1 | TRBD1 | CASSEAGTGGSGELFF | TGTGCCAGCAGTGAAGCCGGGACAGGGGGCTCCGGGGAGCTGTTTTTT
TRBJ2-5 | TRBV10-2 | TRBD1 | CASRERQGSRETQYF | TGCGCCAGCAGAGAGAGACAGGGATCGAGGGAGACCCAGTACTTC
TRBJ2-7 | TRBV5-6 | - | CASSLPGLSYEQYF | TGTGCCAGCAGCTTACCGGGACTCTCCTACGAGCAGTACTTC
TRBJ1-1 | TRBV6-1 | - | CASSGGQGEAFF | TGTGCCAGCAGCGGGGGTCAGGGTGAAGCTTTCTTT
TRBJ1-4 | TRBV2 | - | CASRPDSEKLFF | TGTGCCAGCAGACCCGACAGCGAAAAACTGTTTTTT
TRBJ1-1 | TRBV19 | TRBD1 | CASSRQGAPSTEAFF | TGTGCCAGTAGTCGTCAGGGGGCCCCGAGCACTGAAGCTTTCTTT
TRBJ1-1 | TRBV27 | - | CASSFSGGNEAFF | TGTGCCAGCAGTTTTTCGGGGGGGAATGAAGCTTTCTTT
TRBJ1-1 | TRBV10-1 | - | CASSESGDTEAFF | TGCGCCAGCAGTGAGTCCGGGGACACTGAAGCTTTCTTT
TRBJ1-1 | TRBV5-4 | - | CASSSIGEAEAFF | TGTGCCAGCAGCTCTATCGGGGAGGCTGAAGCTTTCTTT
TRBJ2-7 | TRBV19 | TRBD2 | CASSSPGTSGEQYF | TGTGCCAGTAGCAGCCCAGGGACTAGTGGTGAGCAGTACTTC
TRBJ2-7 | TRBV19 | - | CASKKRRDSYEQYF | TGTGCCAGTAAAAAGAGGAGGGACTCCTACGAGCAGTACTTC
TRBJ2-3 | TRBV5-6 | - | CASSLDRTDTQYF | TGTGCCAGCAGCTTGGACAGAACAGATACGCAGTATTTT
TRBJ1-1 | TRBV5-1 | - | CASSSAPNTEAFF | TGCGCCAGCAGCTCCGCGCCCAACACTGAAGCTTTCTTT